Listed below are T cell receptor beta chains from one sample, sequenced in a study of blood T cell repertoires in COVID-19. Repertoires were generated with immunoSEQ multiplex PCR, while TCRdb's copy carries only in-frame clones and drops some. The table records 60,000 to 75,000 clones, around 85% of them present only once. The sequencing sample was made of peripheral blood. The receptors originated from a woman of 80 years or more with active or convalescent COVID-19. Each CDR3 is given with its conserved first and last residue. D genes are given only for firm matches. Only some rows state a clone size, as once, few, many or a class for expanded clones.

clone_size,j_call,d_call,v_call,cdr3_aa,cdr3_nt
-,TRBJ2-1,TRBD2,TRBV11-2,CASSLGTSGYNEQFF,TGTGCCAGCAGCCTCGGGACTAGCGGCTACAATGAGCAGTTCTTC
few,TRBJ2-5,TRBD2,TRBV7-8,CASSYVSGARETQYF,TGTGCCAGCAGCTACGTAAGCGGGGCGCGGGAGACCCAGTACTTC
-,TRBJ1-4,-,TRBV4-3,CASSQDPRAGEKLFF,TGCGCCAGCAGCCAAGATCCCAGGGCTGGTGAAAAACTGTTTTTT
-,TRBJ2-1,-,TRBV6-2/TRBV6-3,CASSYFGEGEQFF,TGTGCCAGCAGTTACTTCGGGGAAGGCGAGCAGTTCTTC
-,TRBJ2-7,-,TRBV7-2,CASSLSYAAGAYEQYF,TGTGCCAGCAGCTTAAGCTACGCGGCAGGGGCCTACGAGCAGTACTTC
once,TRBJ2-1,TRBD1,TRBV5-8,CASSLEQGSPSHNEQFF,TGTGCCAGCAGCTTGGAACAGGGGTCCCCCTCCCACAATGAGCAGTTCTTC
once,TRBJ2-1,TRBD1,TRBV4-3,CASRPGQGSYEQFF,TGCGCCAGCAGGCCGGGACAGGGAAGTTATGAGCAGTTCTTC
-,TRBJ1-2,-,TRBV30,CALTRDTQINYGYTF,TGTGCCCTAACCCGGGACACCCAGATTAACTATGGCTACACCTTC
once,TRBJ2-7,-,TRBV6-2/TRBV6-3,CASSTTRSNSPKPREQYF,TGTGCCAGCAGCACCACTCGATCCAATTCTCCCAAACCTAGAGAGCAGTACTTC
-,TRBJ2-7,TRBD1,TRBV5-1,CASSFDRVPYEQYF,TGCGCCAGCAGCTTTGACAGGGTGCCCTACGAGCAGTACTTC
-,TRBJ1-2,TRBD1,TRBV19,CASSQDRDRVNGYTF,TGTGCCAGTAGTCAGGACCGGGACAGAGTTAATGGCTACACCTTC
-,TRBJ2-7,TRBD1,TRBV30,CAWSFRGQGAYEQYF,TGTGCCTGGAGTTTTAGAGGCCAGGGGGCCTACGAGCAGTACTTC
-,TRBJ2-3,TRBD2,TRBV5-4,CASSSTRLAGSPDTQYF,TGTGCCAGCAGCTCCACAAGACTAGCGGGGTCCCCCGATACGCAGTATTTT
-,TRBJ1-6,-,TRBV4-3,CASSHPDADRGGNSPLHF,TGCGCCAGCAGCCACCCCGACGCTGACCGAGGCGGTAATTCACCCCTCCACTTT
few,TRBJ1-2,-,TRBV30,CAWSGKWGHMYGYTF,TGTGCCTGGAGCGGAAAGTGGGGGCATATGTACGGCTACACCTTC
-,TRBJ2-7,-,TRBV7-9,CASSGTKGRNAYEQYF,TGTGCCAGCAGCGGCACGAAGGGGAGGAATGCCTACGAGCAGTACTTC
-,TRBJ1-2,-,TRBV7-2,CASSALEYVSGDTF,TGTGCCAGCAGCGCCCTCGAATACGTATCAGGTGACACCTTC
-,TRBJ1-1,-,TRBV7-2,CASSPGAVGTEAFF,TGTGCCAGCAGCCCAGGTGCTGTCGGCACTGAAGCTTTCTTT
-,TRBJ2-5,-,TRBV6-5,CASSYSYMRGQETQYF,TGTGCCAGCAGTTACTCTTATATGCGGGGCCAAGAGACCCAGTACTTC
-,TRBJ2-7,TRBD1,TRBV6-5,CASTMTGYYEQYF,TGTGCCAGCACCATGACAGGGTACTACGAGCAGTACTTC
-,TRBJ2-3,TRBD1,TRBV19,CASNRPGQGATDTQYF,TGTGCCAGTAACCGACCGGGACAGGGGGCTACAGATACGCAGTATTTT
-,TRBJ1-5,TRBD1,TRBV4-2,CASSQVRGENQPQHF,TGTGCCAGCAGCCAGGTCAGGGGGGAGAATCAGCCCCAGCATTTT